The rows below give T cell receptor beta chains drawn from one sample of a study of human T cells and chemical hapten exposure. TCRdb itself ran the RACE reads through MiXCR, one entry per CDR3 protein. The table records roughly 380,000 distinct CDR3 sequences, roughly 4.6% of them present only once. Sequenced material: whole blood, taken in connection with sensitization to the hapten diphenylcyclopropenone (DPC). These TCRs come from a woman between 50 and 59 years old with alopecia areata. Some clones in this sample may be carry-over from other donors' samples. The CDR3 runs from the conserved cysteine through the conserved F or W. Each record gives: V gene, clone size, J gene, D gene, CDR3 protein, CDR3 DNA. D genes are given only for firm matches. Size is stated for part of the rows, as once, few or many counts, or as a class when the clone is expanded.

V: TRBV7-9
size: NA
J: TRBJ2-3
D: NA
CDR3: CASIPSPDTQYF
DNA: TGTGCCAGCATCCCCTCTCCAGATACGCAGTATTTT

V: TRBV5-1
size: many
J: TRBJ2-7
D: NA
CDR3: CASSEDGTTASRF
DNA: TGCGCCAGCAGCGAGGACGGAACCACTGCCTCCCGCTTC

V: TRBV12-3/TRBV12-4
size: NA
J: TRBJ1-5
D: NA
CDR3: CASRQQGLNQPQHF
DNA: TGTGCCAGCAGACAACAGGGCCTGAATCAGCCCCAGCATTTT

V: TRBV12-3/TRBV12-4
size: many
J: TRBJ1-5
D: NA
CDR3: CASSFRTGGGQPQHF
DNA: TGTGCCAGCAGTTTTAGGACGGGGGGAGGTCAGCCCCAGCATTTT

V: TRBV24-1
size: NA
J: TRBJ1-5
D: NA
CDR3: CATSDSSEGDSNQPQHF
DNA: TGTGCCACCAGTGATTCGTCCGAAGGGGATAGCAATCAGCCCCAGCATTTT

V: TRBV4-3
size: many
J: TRBJ1-1
D: NA
CDR3: CASSQASGNTEAFF
DNA: TGCGCCAGCAGCCAAGCGTCGGGGAACACTGAAGCTTTCTTT

V: TRBV15
size: few
J: TRBJ2-1
D: TRBD2
CDR3: CATSSSGGEQFF
DNA: TGTGCCACCAGCTCAAGCGGGGGCGAGCAGTTCTTC

V: TRBV28
size: few
J: TRBJ1-1
D: NA
CDR3: CASSYPGVVGTEAFF
DNA: TGTGCCAGCAGCTACCCGGGGGTCGTTGGTACTGAAGCTTTCTTT

V: TRBV20-1
size: many
J: TRBJ2-3
D: TRBD2
CDR3: CSANGEGSGSVETDTQYF
DNA: TGCAGTGCTAACGGGGAGGGTAGCGGGAGCGTCGAGACAGATACGCAGTATTTT

V: TRBV28
size: NA
J: TRBJ2-7
D: NA
CDR3: CASSPGSSWVYEQYF
DNA: TGTGCCAGCAGCCCCGGCTCGAGCTGGGTCTACGAGCAGTACTTC

V: TRBV20-1
size: NA
J: TRBJ1-1
D: TRBD1
CDR3: CSARSGQNQAFF
DNA: TGCAGTGCTAGATCGGGACAGAACCAAGCTTTCTTT

V: TRBV15
size: many
J: TRBJ2-1
D: NA
CDR3: CATSYAGLYNEQFF
DNA: TGTGCCACCAGCTACGCGGGACTGTACAATGAGCAGTTCTTC

V: TRBV3-1
size: few
J: TRBJ2-1
D: TRBD2
CDR3: CASSQRTSGIREQFF
DNA: TGTGCCAGCAGCCAAAGGACTAGCGGGATTCGGGAGCAGTTCTTC

V: TRBV30
size: NA
J: TRBJ2-5
D: TRBD1
CDR3: CASVPRDSLQETQYF
DNA: TGTGCCTCGGTACCACGGGACAGTCTTCAAGAGACCCAGTACTTC

V: TRBV9
size: NA
J: TRBJ1-2
D: TRBD1
CDR3: CASSAGTDLAGYTF
DNA: TGTGCCAGCAGCGCGGGGACAGATTTGGCTGGCTACACCTTC

V: TRBV12-3/TRBV12-4
size: NA
J: TRBJ1-3
D: NA
CDR3: CASRPPGARGNTIYF
DNA: TGTGCCAGCAGGCCGCCCGGGGCGCGAGGAAACACCATATATTTT

V: TRBV12-3/TRBV12-4
size: NA
J: TRBJ1-1
D: TRBD1
CDR3: CASSLAGQRTEAFF
DNA: TGTGCCAGCAGTTTAGCGGGACAGAGGACTGAAGCTTTCTTT

V: TRBV7-8
size: NA
J: TRBJ1-6
D: NA
CDR3: CASSLDPSPLHF
DNA: TGTGCCAGCAGCTTAGACCCTTCACCCCTCCACTTT

V: TRBV12-3/TRBV12-4
size: many
J: TRBJ1-1
D: NA
CDR3: CASQLGANTEAFF
DNA: TGTGCCAGCCAGTTGGGCGCGAACACTGAAGCTTTCTTT

V: TRBV12-3/TRBV12-4
size: NA
J: TRBJ2-6
D: NA
CDR3: CATLRRSGANVLTF
DNA: TGTGCCACCCTCAGGAGGTCTGGGGCCAACGTCCTGACTTTC

V: TRBV7-8
size: few
J: TRBJ1-5
D: NA
CDR3: CASSLKPGGNQPQHF
DNA: TGTGCCAGCAGCTTAAAGCCCGGGGGCAATCAGCCCCAGCATTTT

V: TRBV12-3/TRBV12-4
size: many
J: TRBJ2-1
D: TRBD2
CDR3: CASSLAGGRTEQFF
DNA: TGTGCCAGCAGTTTAGCGGGCGGGAGAACTGAGCAGTTCTTC

V: TRBV4-2
size: many
J: TRBJ2-1
D: NA
CDR3: CASSQGGENEQFF
DNA: TGTGCCAGCAGCCAAGGTGGGGAGAATGAGCAGTTCTTC

V: TRBV4-1
size: few
J: TRBJ2-7
D: NA
CDR3: CASSQAQGFYEQYF
DNA: TGCGCCAGCAGCCAAGCCCAGGGATTCTACGAGCAGTACTTC

V: TRBV7-7
size: many
J: TRBJ2-5
D: NA
CDR3: CASSQSTGVVETQYF
DNA: TGTGCCAGCAGCCAGAGTACGGGGGTTGTAGAGACCCAGTACTTC

V: TRBV7-2
size: many
J: TRBJ1-1
D: NA
CDR3: CASTTRRGNTEAFF
DNA: TGTGCCAGCACCACGCGACGGGGGAACACTGAAGCTTTCTTT

V: TRBV20-1
size: NA
J: TRBJ1-5
D: TRBD1
CDR3: CSAPHGTGEQPQHF
DNA: TGCAGTGCCCCACACGGGACAGGGGAGCAGCCCCAGCATTTT

V: TRBV9
size: NA
J: TRBJ1-5
D: NA
CDR3: CASSVVGRGIGQPQHF
DNA: TGTGCCAGCAGCGTAGTCGGCAGGGGTATCGGTCAGCCCCAGCATTTT